This T cell receptor (beta chain) was identified in a study of tumor-infiltrating lymphocytes in primary liver carcinoma (dated by TCRdb to about 2017). For the wider study: Of the five patients, three men and two women aged 30 to 69 years, four had hepatocellular carcinoma and one had combined HCC and intrahepatic cholangiocarcinoma. Tumors of the five patients were stage T1-T3 N0M0 with maximum diameters of about 4.2 to 10 cm. Roughly 3.5 to 7.5 million productive TCRbeta reads were obtained per sample, and no significant difference in read depth was found between tissue types. TCRbeta repertoire sequencing, expression microarrays and whole-exome sequencing were combined in the study across five regions of each liver tumor, with adjacent normal tissue and blood also included. TCRbeta repertoire sequencing covered roughly 35 specimens from 5 patients: about 25 tumor regions, 5 adjacent noncancerous liver tissues and 5 peripheral blood samples. Technical replicate repertoires showed high reproducibility, with mean shared-clone rates about 0.92 and correlation coefficients above 0.95. The paper's findings and limits, for the study overall: Pairs of tumor regions showed greater repertoire overlap (mean about 35%) than tumor-adjacent pairs (approximately 17%) or tumor-blood pairs (roughly 15%), which is consistent with antigen-driven expansion. Because sequencing covered only the TCR beta chain and unpaired alpha chains were not captured, true repertoire diversity is likely underestimated. A significantly larger repertoire fraction was made up by the top 250 clones in tumors than in blood (p = 0.039). Only a few patients were included in the study, and the authors note that the findings should be validated in a larger study. Comparison of CD4+ and CD8+ T cell repertoires was precluded by the use of bulk unsorted samples.

Without any cell sorting, total RNA and DNA were co-extracted from around 18-30 mg of bulk tissue using the AllPrep DNA/RNA mini kit. Between late 2015 and March 2016, about 5 patients in China with histopathologically diagnosed primary liver carcinoma had their tumors surgically resected. At the time of sampling, the patients had chronic HBV infection and had not received any treatment. Fresh tumor and adjacent tissue pieces were bisected, with one half stored in RNAlater at -80 degrees C and the other half sent for histology. A constant-region primer and ProtoScript II reverse transcriptase were used to reverse-transcribe TCRbeta-specific cDNA from approximately 450 ng total RNA. The TCRbeta libraries were prepared through three rounds of nested multiplex PCR following a slightly modified ARM-PCR procedure. The first two PCR rounds used multiplex TRBV1-TRBV30 forward primers with a Cbeta reverse primer, each for approximately 9 cycles. Sample barcodes and Illumina adapters were added in a final 25-cycle PCR using Deep VentR polymerase. Before sequencing, amplicons of 200-500 bp were gel-purified using a QIAquick gel extraction kit. TCRbeta amplicons were sequenced on an Illumina HiSeq 2500 with 250-bp paired-end reads. From the authors' description of their analysis: Quality trimming of reads was performed with Trimmomatic v0.33, and paired reads were merged with FLASH v1.2.11 so that full CDR3 sequences could be recovered. MiGEC v1.2.1b assigned V, D and J germline segments to the rearranged TCRbeta sequences. Clonotype statistics and Shannon-Wiener diversity indices were computed with VDJtools v1.0.0. Except for diversity analysis, only each sample's 250 most abundant clonotypes were used in subsequent analyses to reduce sampling bias. TCRdb reran the public reads through fastp at Q25 and MiXCR, keeping productive beta chains. One record per CDR3 amino acid sequence lists the most common genes and DNA. TCRdb, not the authors, supplied the V and J calls. Within this sample are 85,000 to 100,000 distinct CDR3 sequences, with around 68% of them counted one time only. Of the sample, around 25% falls within the top ten clones.

The CDR3 covers 16 residues, taking in both the cysteine and the phenylalanine. The only DNA kept is the CDR3, 48 bases in frame from the first base. The germline V gene supplies CDR1 SGHDT and CDR2 YYEEEE. Comment on this clonotype: The antigen this receptor binds is unknown. Its ends do not fully match the called genes, so a read error is possible.

The sequenced sample consisted of tumor-adjacent normal liver tissue. The sequence derives from a middle-aged man with primary liver carcinoma and hepatitis B virus infection. The sequence is built from TRBV5-6 and TRBJ2-7; the best D guess is TRBD2, with 6 bases matching. The sequence in DNA is TGTGTCAGCAGCTTGGGACTGGCGGGATTCCAGGACGAGCAGTACTTC. Translated, it gives CVSSLGLAGFQDEQYF.